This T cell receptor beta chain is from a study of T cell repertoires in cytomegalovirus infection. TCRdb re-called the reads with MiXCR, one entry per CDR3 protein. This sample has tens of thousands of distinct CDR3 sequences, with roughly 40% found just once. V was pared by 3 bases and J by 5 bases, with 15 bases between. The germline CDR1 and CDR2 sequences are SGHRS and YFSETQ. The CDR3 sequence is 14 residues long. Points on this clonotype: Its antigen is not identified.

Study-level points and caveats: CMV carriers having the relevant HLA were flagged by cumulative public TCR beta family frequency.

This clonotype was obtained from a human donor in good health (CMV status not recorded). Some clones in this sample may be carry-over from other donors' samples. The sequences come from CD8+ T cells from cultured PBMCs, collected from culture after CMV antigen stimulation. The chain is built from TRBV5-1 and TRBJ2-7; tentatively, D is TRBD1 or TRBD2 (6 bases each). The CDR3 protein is CASSWSGGVDEQYF. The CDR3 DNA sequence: TGCGCCAGCAGCTGGTCCGGGGGCGTTGACGAGCAGTACTTC.